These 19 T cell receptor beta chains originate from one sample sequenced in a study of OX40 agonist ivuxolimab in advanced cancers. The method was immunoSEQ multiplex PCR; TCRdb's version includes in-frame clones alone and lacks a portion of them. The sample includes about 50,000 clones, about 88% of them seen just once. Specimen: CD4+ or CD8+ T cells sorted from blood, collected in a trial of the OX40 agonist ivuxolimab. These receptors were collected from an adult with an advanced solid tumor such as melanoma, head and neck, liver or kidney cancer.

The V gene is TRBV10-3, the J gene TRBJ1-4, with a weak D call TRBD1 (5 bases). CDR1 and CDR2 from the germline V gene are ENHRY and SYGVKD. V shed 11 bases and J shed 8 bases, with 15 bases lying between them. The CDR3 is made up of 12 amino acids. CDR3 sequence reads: CAAGETGEKLFF. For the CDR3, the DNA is TGTGCCGCGGGGGAGACCGGGGAAAAACTGTTTTTT.

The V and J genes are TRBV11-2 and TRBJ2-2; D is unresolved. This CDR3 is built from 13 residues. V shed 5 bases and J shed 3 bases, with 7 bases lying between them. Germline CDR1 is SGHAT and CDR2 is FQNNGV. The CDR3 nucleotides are TGTGCCAGCAGCCGGTACTACACCGGGGAGCTGTTTTTT. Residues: CASSRYYTGELFF.

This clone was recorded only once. Written as DNA, the CDR3 is TGTGCCAGCAGCAACCGGGACAGGGGGCCTCCGAGCTCTGGAAACACCATATATTTT. Translated: CASSNRDRGPPSSGNTIYF. The chain uses TRBV21-1 and TRBJ1-3; the DNA was not used to check the table's D call, TRBD1. TRBV21-1 is annotated as a pseudogene. This CDR3 is 19 amino acids long.

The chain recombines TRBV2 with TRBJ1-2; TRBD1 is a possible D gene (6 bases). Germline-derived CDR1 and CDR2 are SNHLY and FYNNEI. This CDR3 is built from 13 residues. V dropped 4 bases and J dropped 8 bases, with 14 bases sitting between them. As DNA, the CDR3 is TGTGCCAGCAGTGTGGGGGGCAGGGAAGGCTACACCTTC. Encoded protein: CASSVGGREGYTF.

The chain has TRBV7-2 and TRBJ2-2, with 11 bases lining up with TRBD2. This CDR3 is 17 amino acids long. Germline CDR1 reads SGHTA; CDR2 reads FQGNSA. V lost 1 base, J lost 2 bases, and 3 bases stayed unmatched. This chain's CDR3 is CASSLEGLAVNTGELFF. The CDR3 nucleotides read TGTGCCAGCAGCTTAGAGGGACTAGCGGTTAACACCGGGGAGCTGTTTTTT.

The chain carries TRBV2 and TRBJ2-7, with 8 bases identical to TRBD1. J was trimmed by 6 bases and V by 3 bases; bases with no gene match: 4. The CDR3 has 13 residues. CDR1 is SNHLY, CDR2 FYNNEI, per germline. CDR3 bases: TGTGCCAGCAGTGAGGTAACAGGGGGCGAGCAGTACTTC. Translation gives CASSEVTGGEQYF.

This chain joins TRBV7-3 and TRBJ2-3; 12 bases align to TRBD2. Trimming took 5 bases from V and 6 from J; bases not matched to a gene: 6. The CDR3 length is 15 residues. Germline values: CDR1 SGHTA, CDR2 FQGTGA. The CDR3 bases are TGTGCCAGCAGCCCCCAAGGGACTAGCGGGGATACGCAGTATTTT. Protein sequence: CASSPQGTSGDTQYF.

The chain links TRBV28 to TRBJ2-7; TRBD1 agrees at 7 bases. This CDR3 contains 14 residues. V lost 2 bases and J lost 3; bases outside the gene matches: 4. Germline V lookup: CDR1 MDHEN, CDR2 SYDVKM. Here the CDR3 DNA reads TGTGCCAGCAGTTTAGTGACAGGGCGCTACGAGCAGTACTTC. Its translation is CASSLVTGRYEQYF.

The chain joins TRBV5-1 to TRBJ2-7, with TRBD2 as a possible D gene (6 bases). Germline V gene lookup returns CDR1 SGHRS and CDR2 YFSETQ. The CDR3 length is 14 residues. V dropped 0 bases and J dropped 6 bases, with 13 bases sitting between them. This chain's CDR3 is CASSLDRELFEQYF. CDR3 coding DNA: TGCGCCAGCAGCTTGGACCGGGAGCTCTTCGAGCAGTACTTC.

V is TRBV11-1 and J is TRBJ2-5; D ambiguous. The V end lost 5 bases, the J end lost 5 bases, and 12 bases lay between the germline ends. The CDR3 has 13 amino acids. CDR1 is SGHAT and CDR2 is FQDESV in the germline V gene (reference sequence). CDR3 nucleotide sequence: TGTGCCAGCAGCGCTAGAGGAAGGGAGACCCAGTACTTC. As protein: CASSARGRETQYF.

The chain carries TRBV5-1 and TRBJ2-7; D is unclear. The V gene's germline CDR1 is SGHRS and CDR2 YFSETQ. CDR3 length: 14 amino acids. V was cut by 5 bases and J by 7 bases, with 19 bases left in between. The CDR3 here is CASRTGLTTREQYF. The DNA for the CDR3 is TGCGCCAGCAGGACGGGCCTGACGACGAGGGAGCAGTACTTC.

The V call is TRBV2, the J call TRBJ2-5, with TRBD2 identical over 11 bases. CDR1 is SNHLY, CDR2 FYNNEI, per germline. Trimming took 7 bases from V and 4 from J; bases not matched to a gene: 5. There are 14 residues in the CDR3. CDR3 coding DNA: TGTGCCAGCAACCCGACTAGCGGGGCAGAGACCCAGTACTTC. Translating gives CASNPTSGAETQYF.

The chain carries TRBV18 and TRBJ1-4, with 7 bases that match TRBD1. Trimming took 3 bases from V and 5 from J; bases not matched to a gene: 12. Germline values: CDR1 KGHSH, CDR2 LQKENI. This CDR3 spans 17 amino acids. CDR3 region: CASSPRKGAGVNEKLFF. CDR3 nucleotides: TGTGCCAGCTCACCTCGGAAGGGGGCAGGGGTAAATGAAAAACTGTTTTTT.

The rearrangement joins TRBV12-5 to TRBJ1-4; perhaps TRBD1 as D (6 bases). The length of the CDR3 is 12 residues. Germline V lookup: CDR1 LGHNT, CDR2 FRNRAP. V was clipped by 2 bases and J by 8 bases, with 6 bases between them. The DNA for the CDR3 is TGTGCTAGTGGTTTGACAGGGGAAAAACTGTTTTTT. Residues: CASGLTGEKLFF.

This CDR3 is CASGQGDRYYNEQFF. In DNA form, the CDR3 reads TGCGCCAGCGGACAGGGGGACCGGTACTACAATGAGCAGTTCTTC. The chain recombines TRBV4-1 with TRBJ2-1, with 10 bases that match TRBD1. The germline gives CDR1 MGHRA, CDR2 YSYEKL. CDR3 length: 15 amino acids. The V segment lost 8 bases and the J segment 3 bases; nucleotides outside the gene matches: 7.

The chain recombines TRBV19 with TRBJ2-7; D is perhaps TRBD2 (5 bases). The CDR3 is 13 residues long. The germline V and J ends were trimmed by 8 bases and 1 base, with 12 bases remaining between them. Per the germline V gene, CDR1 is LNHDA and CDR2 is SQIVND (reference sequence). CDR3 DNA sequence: TGTGCCAGTGGTGGACTCTTATCCTACGAGCAGTACTTC. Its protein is CASGGLLSYEQYF.

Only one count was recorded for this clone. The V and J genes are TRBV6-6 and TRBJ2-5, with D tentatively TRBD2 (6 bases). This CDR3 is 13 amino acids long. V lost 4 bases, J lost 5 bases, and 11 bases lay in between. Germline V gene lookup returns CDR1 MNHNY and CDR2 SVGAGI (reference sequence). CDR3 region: CASSLGTYETQYF. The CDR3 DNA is TGTGCCAGCAGTTTAGGGACTTACGAGACCCAGTACTTC.

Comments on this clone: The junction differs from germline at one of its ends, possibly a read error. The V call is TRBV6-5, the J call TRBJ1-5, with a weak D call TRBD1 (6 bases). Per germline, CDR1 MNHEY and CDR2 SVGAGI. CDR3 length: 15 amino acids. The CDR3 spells CTSRDTGTGNQPQHF. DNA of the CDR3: TGTACCAGCAGGGACACAGGGACCGGCAATCAGCCCCAGCATTTT.

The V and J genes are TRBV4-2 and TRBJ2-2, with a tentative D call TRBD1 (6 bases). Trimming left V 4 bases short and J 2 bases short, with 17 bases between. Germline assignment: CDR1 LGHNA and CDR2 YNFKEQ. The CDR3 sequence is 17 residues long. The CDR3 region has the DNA TGTGCCAGCAGCCGGAAAGAACAGGGTATTAACACCGGGGAGCTGTTTTTT. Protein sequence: CASSRKEQGINTGELFF.